A selection of T cell receptor beta chains follows, all from one sample in a study of T cells in Graves' hyperthyroidism and ophthalmopathy. TCRdb reprocessed the multiplex PCR reads via MiXCR and lists one record per CDR3 protein. The table shows roughly 570,000 distinct CDR3 sequences, with about a sixth occurring only once. Sequencing was performed on blood. These receptors were taken from a woman aged 25-40 years with Graves' hyperthyroidism. CDR3s include the opening cysteine and the closing phenylalanine or tryptophan. A D gene is named only where the DNA matches it firmly. Expanded clones are given a class, and other clones once, few, many or no size at all.

V,size,J,D,CDR3,DNA
TRBV27,few,TRBJ1-6,TRBD1,CASSFRVRTGWQNSPLHF,TGTGCCAGCAGCTTTCGAGTAAGGACAGGGTGGCAAAATTCACCCCTCCACTTT
TRBV20-1,.,TRBJ2-1,TRBD2,CSARDYGAGGLNEQFF,TGCAGTGCTAGAGATTATGGGGCGGGAGGGCTTAATGAGCAGTTCTTC
TRBV6-2/TRBV6-3,many,TRBJ1-5,.,CASSYSTGFQPQHF,TGTGCCAGCAGTTACTCGACCGGGTTCCAGCCCCAGCATTTT
TRBV18,.,TRBJ2-7,TRBD1,CASSIGTGGAYEQYF,TGTGCCAGCTCAATTGGGACAGGGGGCGCCTACGAGCAGTACTTC
TRBV29-1,many,TRBJ1-1,.,CSVVHSTNTEAFF,TGCAGCGTTGTACACAGCACGAACACTGAAGCTTTCTTT
TRBV3-1,many,TRBJ2-7,TRBD2,CASGLGQIPFEQYF,TGTGCCAGCGGACTAGGACAAATACCCTTCGAGCAGTACTTC
TRBV2,many,TRBJ2-7,TRBD2,CATSGTSRTSPGEQYF,TGTGCCACCTCCGGGACTAGCAGGACCTCCCCGGGCGAGCAGTACTTC
TRBV20-1,.,TRBJ2-5,.,CSARGSDRVQETQYF,TGCAGTGCTAGAGGATCTGATCGGGTCCAAGAGACCCAGTACTTC
TRBV2,.,TRBJ2-5,TRBD2,CASSDGREPNF,TGTGCCAGCAGTGACGGGCGGGAGCCTAACTTC
TRBV3-1,many,TRBJ2-3,TRBD2,CASSHTSASTDTQYF,TGTGCCAGCAGCCATACTAGCGCAAGCACAGATACGCAGTATTTT
TRBV9,.,TRBJ2-1,.,CASTEDVSYNEQFF,TGTGCCAGCACTGAAGACGTCTCCTACAATGAGCAGTTCTTC
TRBV6-6,.,TRBJ1-4,TRBD1,CASSYGGQGSSTNEKLFF,TGTGCCAGCAGTTACGGGGGACAGGGAAGTTCTACGAATGAAAAACTGTTTTTT
TRBV20-1,.,TRBJ1-5,TRBD1,CSATRWDRGRHQPQHF,TGCAGTGCTACCCGCTGGGACAGGGGAAGGCATCAGCCCCAGCATTTT
TRBV7-9,few,TRBJ1-2,TRBD1,CASSYRGLYGYTF,TGTGCCAGCAGCTACAGGGGGCTTTATGGCTACACCTTC
TRBV7-2,many,TRBJ2-1,.,CASSLLIVSPTHNEQFF,TGTGCCAGCAGCTTACTGATTGTAAGTCCCACGCACAATGAGCAGTTCTTC
TRBV9,few,TRBJ2-2,TRBD2,CASSSVALASGELFF,TGTGCCAGCAGCAGCGTAGCACTAGCGTCCGGGGAGCTGTTTTTT
TRBV5-8,few,TRBJ2-1,TRBD2,CASSVSGRVYSYNEQFF,TGTGCCAGCAGTGTTAGCGGGAGGGTTTATTCCTACAATGAGCAGTTCTTC
TRBV19,.,TRBJ1-1,TRBD1,CASRPGGLTEAFF,TGTGCCAGTAGGCCAGGGGGCTTGACTGAAGCTTTCTTT
TRBV7-6,few,TRBJ2-2,TRBD2,CATLLEGTSGIYTGELFF,TGTGCCACCCTATTGGAGGGTACTAGCGGGATTTACACCGGGGAGCTGTTTTTT
TRBV11-2,many,TRBJ2-5,.,CASSLVSRTQETQYF,TGTGCCAGCAGCTTAGTCTCGAGGACCCAAGAGACCCAGTACTTC
TRBV2,many,TRBJ1-1,TRBD1,CARRRTGATEAFF,TGTGCCAGGAGAAGGACAGGGGCCACTGAAGCTTTCTTT
TRBV6-2/TRBV6-3,many,TRBJ2-5,TRBD2,CALRSSGGETQYF,TGTGCCTTGAGGTCGTCGGGAGGAGAGACCCAGTACTTC
TRBV2,.,TRBJ1-5,.,CAGETGSNQPQHF,TGTGCCGGCGAAACCGGTAGCAATCAGCCCCAGCATTTT
TRBV9,.,TRBJ2-3,.,CASSDPGNTQYF,TGTGCCAGCAGCGACCCCGGCAATACGCAGTATTTT
TRBV20-1,many,TRBJ2-7,TRBD1,CSAKPPSGQRTYEQYF,TGCAGTGCAAAGCCCCCGTCGGGACAGCGCACCTACGAGCAGTACTTC
TRBV12-3/TRBV12-4,few,TRBJ1-1,.,CASRPRTNVAFF,TGTGCCAGCAGACCAAGAACTAATGTGGCTTTCTTT
TRBV27,many,TRBJ1-4,TRBD1,CASSHRPGGQGNEKLFF,TGTGCCAGCAGTCACAGACCTGGGGGACAGGGTAATGAAAAACTGTTTTTT
TRBV20-1,.,TRBJ1-2,TRBD1,CSAKDREDYGYTF,TGCAGTGCAAAGGACAGGGAGGACTATGGCTACACCTTC